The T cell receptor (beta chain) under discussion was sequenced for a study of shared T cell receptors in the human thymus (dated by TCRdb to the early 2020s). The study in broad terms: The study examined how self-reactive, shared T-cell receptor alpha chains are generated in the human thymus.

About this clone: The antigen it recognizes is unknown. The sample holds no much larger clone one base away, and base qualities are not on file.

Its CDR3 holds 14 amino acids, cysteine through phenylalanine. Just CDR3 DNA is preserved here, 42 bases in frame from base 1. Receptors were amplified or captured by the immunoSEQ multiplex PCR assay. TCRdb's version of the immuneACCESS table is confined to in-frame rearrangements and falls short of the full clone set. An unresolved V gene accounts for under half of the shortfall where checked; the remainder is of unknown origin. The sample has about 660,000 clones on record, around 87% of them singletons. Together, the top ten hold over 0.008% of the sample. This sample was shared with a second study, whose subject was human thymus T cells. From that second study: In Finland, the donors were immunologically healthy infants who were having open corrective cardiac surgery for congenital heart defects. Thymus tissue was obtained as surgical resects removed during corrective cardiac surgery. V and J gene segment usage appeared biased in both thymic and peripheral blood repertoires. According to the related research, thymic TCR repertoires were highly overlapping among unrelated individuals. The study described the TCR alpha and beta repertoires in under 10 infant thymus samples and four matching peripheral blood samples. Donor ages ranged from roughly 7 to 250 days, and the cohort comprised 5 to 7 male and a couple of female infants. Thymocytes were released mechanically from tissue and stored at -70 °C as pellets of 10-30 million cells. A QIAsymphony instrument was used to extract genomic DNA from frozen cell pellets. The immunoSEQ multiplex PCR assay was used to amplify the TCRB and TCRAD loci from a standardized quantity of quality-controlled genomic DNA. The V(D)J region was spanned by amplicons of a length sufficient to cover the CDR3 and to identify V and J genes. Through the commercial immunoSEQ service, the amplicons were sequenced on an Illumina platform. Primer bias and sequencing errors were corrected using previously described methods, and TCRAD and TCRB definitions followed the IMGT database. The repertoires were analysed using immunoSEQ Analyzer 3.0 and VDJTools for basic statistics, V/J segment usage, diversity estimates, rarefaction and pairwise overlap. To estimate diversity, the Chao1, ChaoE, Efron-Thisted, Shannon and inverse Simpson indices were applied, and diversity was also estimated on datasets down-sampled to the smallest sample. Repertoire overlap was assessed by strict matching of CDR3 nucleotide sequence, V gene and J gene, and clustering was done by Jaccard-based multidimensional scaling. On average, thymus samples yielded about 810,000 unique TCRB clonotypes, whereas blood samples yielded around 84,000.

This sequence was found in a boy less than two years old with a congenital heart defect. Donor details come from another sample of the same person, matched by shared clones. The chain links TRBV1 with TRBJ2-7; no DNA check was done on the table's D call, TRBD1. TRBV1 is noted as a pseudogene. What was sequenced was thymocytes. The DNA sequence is TGCACCACTATAGGGACAGGACCCTCCTACGAGCAGTACTTC. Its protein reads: CTTIGTGPSYEQYF.